This entry features one TCR beta chain sequence. What it binds is not known. This record belongs to a study of blood T cells in healthy people across ages. Study outcomes and limitations: TCR beta diversity, measured per million T cells, fell in a roughly linear way with age. Investigators viewed diversity estimates from one million T cells as underestimates, the study reported.

V shed 5 bases and J 10 bases; nucleotides not matched to a gene: 10. This CDR3 is 15 amino acids long. From germline, CDR1 is SNHLY and CDR2 FYNNEI. With a J-beta primer mix and a sample-barcoded 5' primer, a second PCR ran about 7 to 11 cycles. CDR3-containing paired-end reads numbering at least 2.5 million came from each sample. From the 5' RACE reads, TCRdb called clonotypes with MiXCR, one entry per CDR3 protein. The repertoire holds 980,000 or so distinct CDR3 sequences, about 48% seen once, with about an eighth in the top ten. Each sample used at least 7 million PBMCs. The sample was blood. The receptor's source is a man aged 30 to 39 in good health. The chain has TRBV2 and TRBJ2-1; 11 bases match TRBD1. The CDR3: CASSLGQGGQGEQFF. The DNA for the CDR3 is TGTGCCAGCAGTTTGGGACAGGGGGGTCAGGGCGAGCAGTTCTTC.